This TCR beta chain emerged from a study of OX40 agonist ivuxolimab in advanced cancers. In the study overall: Among those enrolled, mean age was 60 years (range about 23 to 79) and 75% to 85% were male. Patients achieving partial responses numbered three: one hepatocellular carcinoma case and two cutaneous melanoma cases. General study points: Normalized T-cell clonal expansion was also low in a subset of nonresponders. More expanded clones were found, on average, in CD8+ than in CD4+ T cells.

Trimming took 3 bases from V and 7 from J; bases not matched to a gene: 3. Germline V CDR1 and CDR2: MDHEN, SYDVKM. This CDR3 is built from 14 residues. Worth noting for this clone: Its antigen is still unknown.

The method was immunoSEQ multiplex PCR; TCRdb's version includes in-frame clones alone and lacks a portion of them. Of about 19,000 clones listed, over 80% are singletons. The sequence came from an adult with an advanced solid tumor such as melanoma, head and neck, liver or kidney cancer. The starting material was CD4+ or CD8+ T cells sorted from blood, obtained in a trial of the OX40 agonist ivuxolimab. This chain connects TRBV28 to TRBJ1-4; 9 bases are a match to TRBD1. CDR3 coding DNA: TGTGCCAGCAGTTTTACAGGGGGCGTTGAAAAACTGTTTTTT. It specifies CASSFTGGVEKLFF.